Listed here is a single T cell receptor (beta chain). The sample is drawn from a study of blood T cell repertoires in COVID-19. Study in general: The United States, Italy and Spain were the sources of the acute and convalescent COVID-19 samples. PBMCs, B-cell-depleted T cells, or T cells provided the cDNA or gDNA that made up the material.

TCRdb's copy holds only in-frame clones and misses some; the assay was immunoSEQ multiplex PCR. This table holds 140,000 to 150,000 clones, about 84% found once. Sequencing was performed on peripheral blood. This TCR was recovered from a man between 60 and 75 years old with active or convalescent COVID-19.

The CDR3 here is CASSISGTGTYEQYF. CDR3 sequence (DNA): TGTGCCAGCAGCATCTCCGGGACAGGCACTTACGAGCAGTACTTC. The rearrangement links TRBV7-2 to TRBJ2-7; 8 nucleotides agree with TRBD1. CDR1 SGHTA and CDR2 FQGNSA come from the germline V gene. J was trimmed by 4 bases and V by 5 bases; bases with no gene match: 10. CDR3 length: 15 amino acids. The full variable domain, completed using reference TRBV7-2 and TRBJ2-7, is GAGVSQSPSNKVTEKGKDVELRCDPISGHTALYWYRQSLGQGLEFLIYFQGNSAPDKSGLPSDRFSAERTGGSVSTLTIQRTQQEDSAVYLCASSISGTGTYEQYFGPGTRLTVT.